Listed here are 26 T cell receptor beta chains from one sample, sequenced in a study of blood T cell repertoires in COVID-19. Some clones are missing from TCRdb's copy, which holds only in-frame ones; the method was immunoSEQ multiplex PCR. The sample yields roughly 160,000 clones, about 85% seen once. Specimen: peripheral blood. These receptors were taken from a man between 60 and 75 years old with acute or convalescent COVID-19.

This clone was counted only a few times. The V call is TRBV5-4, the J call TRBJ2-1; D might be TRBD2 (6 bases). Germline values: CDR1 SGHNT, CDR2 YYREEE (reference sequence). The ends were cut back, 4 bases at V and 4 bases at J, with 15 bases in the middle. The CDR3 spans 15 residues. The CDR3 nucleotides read TGTGCCAGCAGCGAAGGGAGGTTGGGATACAATGAGCAGTTCTTC. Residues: CASSEGRLGYNEQFF.

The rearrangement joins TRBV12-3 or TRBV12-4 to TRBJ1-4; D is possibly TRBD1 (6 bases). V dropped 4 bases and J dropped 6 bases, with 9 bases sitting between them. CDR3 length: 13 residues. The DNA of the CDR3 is TGTGCCAGCAGTTGGCCAGGGGATGAAAAACTGTTTTTT. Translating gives CASSWPGDEKLFF.

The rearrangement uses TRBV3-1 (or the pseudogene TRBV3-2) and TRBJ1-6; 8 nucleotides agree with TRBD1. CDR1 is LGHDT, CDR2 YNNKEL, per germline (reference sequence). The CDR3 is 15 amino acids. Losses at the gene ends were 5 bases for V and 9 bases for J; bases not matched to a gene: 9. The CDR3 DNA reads TGTGCCAGCAGCAACCTCGGACAGGGTTTTTCACCCCTCCACTTT. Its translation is CASSNLGQGFSPLHF.

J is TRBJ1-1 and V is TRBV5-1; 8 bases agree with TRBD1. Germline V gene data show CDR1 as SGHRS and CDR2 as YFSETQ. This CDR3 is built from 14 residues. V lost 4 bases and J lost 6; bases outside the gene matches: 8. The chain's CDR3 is CASSLDRVRAEAFF. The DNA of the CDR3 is TGCGCCAGCAGCCTGGACAGGGTTCGGGCTGAAGCTTTCTTT.

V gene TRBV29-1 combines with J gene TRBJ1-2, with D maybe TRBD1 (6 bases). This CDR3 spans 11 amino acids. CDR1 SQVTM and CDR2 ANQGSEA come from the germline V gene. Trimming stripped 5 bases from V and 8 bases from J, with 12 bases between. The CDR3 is CSVYRDGGYTF. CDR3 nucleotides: TGCAGCGTTTACAGGGATGGAGGCTACACCTTC.

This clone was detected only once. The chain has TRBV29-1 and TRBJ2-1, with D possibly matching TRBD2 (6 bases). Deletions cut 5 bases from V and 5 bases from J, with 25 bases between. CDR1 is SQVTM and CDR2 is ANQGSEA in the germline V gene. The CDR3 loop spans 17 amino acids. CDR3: CSVFGGIGLKSNNEQFF. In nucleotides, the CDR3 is TGCAGCGTTTTCGGCGGGATTGGTTTAAAGTCGAACAATGAGCAGTTCTTC.

The CDR3 DNA reads TGCGCCAGCAGCTTGGGTGCGGGGGGAGAAGAGACCCAGTACTTC. Its translation: CASSLGAGGEETQYF. The V call is TRBV5-1, the J call TRBJ2-5, with 8 bases identical to TRBD2. The CDR3 is made up of 15 amino acids. V was clipped by 0 bases and J by 3 bases; unmatched bases: 4. Germline V lookup: CDR1 SGHRS, CDR2 YFSETQ.

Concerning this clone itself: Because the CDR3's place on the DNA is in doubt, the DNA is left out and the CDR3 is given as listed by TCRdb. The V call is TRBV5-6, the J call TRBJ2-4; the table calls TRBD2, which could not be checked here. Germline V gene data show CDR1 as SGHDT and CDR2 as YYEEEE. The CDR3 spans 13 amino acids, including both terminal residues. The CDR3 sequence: CASSPVAGGSSYF.

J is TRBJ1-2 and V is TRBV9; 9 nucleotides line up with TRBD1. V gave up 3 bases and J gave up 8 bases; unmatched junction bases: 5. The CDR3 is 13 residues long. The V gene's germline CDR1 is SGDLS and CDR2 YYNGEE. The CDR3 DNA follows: TGTGCCAGCAGCGACACAGGGGGCAGGGGCTACACCTTC. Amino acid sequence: CASSDTGGRGYTF. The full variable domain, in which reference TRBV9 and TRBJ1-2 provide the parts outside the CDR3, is DSGVTQTPKHLITATGQRVTLRCSPRSGDLSVYWYQQSLDQGLQFLIQYYNGEERAKGNILERFSAQQFPDLHSELNLSSLELGDSALYFCASSDTGGRGYTFGSGTRLTVV.

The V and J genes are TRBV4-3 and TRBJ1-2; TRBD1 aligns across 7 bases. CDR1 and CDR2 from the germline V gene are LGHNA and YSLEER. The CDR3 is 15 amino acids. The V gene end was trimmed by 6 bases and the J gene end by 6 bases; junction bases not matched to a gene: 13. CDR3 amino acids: CASRRTTGFADGYTF. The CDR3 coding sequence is TGCGCCAGCAGACGAACGACAGGGTTCGCGGATGGCTACACCTTC.

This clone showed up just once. CDR3 sequence (DNA): TGTGCCAGCAGCTCAGCCGGGACAGAGACCTTAAACTACGAGCAGTACGTC. This gives the protein CASSSAGTETLNYEQYV. J is TRBJ2-7 and V is TRBV7-9; 7 nucleotides agree with TRBD1. The CDR3 has 17 amino acids. The V and J ends lost 4 bases and 3 bases, in that order; junction bases with no gene match: 15. Germline V gives CDR1 SEHNR, CDR2 FQNEAQ (reference sequence).

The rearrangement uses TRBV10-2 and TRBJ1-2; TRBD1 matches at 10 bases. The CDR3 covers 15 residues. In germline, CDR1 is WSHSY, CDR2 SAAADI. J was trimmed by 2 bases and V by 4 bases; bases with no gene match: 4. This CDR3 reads CASSGRDRGNYGYTF. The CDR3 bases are TGCGCCAGCAGTGGCAGGGACAGGGGAAACTATGGCTACACCTTC.

In nucleotides, the CDR3 is TGTGCCAGCAGCCTAAAACCGGTGACTAGCGGGAGTAATGAGCAGTTCTTC. It specifies CASSLKPVTSGSNEQFF. The chain joins TRBV7-2 to TRBJ2-1; the match to TRBD2 covers 12 bases. Germline V gene lookup returns CDR1 SGHTA and CDR2 FQGNSA. Trimming removed 5 bases from V and 7 bases from J; junction bases left unmatched: 12. The length of the CDR3 is 17 residues.

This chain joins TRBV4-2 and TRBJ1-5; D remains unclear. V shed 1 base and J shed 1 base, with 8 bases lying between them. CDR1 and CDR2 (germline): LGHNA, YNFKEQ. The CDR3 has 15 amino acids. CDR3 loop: CASSQGSASNQPQHF. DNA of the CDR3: TGTGCCAGCAGCCAAGGATCCGCGAGCAATCAGCCCCAGCATTTT.

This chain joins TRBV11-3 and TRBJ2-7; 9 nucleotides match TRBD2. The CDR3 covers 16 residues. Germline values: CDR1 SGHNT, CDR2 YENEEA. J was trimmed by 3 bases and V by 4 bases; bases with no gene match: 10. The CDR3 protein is CASSSLRGSGSYEQYF. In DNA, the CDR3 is TGTGCCAGCAGCTCCCTGCGAGGTAGCGGGAGCTACGAGCAGTACTTC.

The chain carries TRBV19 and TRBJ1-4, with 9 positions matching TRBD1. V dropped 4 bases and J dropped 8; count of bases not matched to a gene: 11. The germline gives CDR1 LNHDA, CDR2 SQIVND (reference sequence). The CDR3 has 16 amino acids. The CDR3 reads CASSTSGRTGEEKLFF. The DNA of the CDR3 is TGTGCCAGTAGTACCTCAGGGCGGACAGGGGAGGAAAAACTGTTTTTT.

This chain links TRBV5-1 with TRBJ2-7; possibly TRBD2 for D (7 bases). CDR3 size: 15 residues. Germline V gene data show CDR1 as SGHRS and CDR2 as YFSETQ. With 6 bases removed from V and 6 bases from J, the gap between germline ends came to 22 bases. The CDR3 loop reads CASTLGGERLGEQYF. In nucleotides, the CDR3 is TGCGCCAGCACCCTAGGGGGGGAGCGCTTAGGCGAGCAGTACTTC.

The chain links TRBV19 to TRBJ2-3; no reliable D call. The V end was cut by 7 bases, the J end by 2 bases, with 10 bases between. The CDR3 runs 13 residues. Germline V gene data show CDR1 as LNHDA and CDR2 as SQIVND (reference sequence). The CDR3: CASKVGNTDTQYF. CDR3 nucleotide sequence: TGTGCCAGTAAGGTGGGCAACACAGATACGCAGTATTTT. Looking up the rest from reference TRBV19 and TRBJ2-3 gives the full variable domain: DGGITQSPKYLFRKEGQNVTLSCEQNLNHDAMYWYRQDPGQGLRLIYYSQIVNDFQKGDIAEGYSVSREKKESFPLTVTSAQKNPTAFYLCASKVGNTDTQYFGPGTRLTVL.

CDR3 loop: CASSIRGSSGANVLTF. In DNA, the CDR3 is TGTGCCAGTAGTATAAGGGGTTCCTCTGGGGCCAACGTCCTGACTTTC. This chain uses TRBV19 with TRBJ2-6; D possibly corresponds to TRBD1 (5 bases). The V end was cut by 2 bases, the J end by 0 bases, with 8 bases between. The CDR3 is 16 residues long. The germline V gene has CDR1 LNHDA and CDR2 SQIVND (reference sequence). The whole variable domain, remainder taken from reference TRBV19 and TRBJ2-6, is DGGITQSPKYLFRKEGQNVTLSCEQNLNHDAMYWYRQDPGQGLRLIYYSQIVNDFQKGDIAEGYSVSREKKESFPLTVTSAQKNPTAFYLCASSIRGSSGANVLTFGAGSRLTVL.

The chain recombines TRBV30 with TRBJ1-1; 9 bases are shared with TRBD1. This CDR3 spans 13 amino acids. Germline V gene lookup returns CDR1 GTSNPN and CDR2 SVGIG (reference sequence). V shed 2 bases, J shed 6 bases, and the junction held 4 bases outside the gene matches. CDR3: CAWSIDRGAEAFF. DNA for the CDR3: TGTGCCTGGAGTATCGACAGGGGGGCTGAAGCTTTCTTT.

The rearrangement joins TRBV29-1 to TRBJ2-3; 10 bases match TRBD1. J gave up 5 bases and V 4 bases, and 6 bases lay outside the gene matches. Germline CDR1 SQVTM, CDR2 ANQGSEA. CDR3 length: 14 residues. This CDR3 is CSVGGQGLKDTQYF. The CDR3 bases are TGCAGCGTTGGGGGACAGGGGTTAAAAGATACGCAGTATTTT.

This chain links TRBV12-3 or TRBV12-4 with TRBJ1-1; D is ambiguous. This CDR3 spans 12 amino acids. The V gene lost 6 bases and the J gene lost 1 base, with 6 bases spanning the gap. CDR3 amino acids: CASRLKNTEAFF. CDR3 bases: TGTGCCAGCAGACTTAAGAACACTGAAGCTTTCTTT.

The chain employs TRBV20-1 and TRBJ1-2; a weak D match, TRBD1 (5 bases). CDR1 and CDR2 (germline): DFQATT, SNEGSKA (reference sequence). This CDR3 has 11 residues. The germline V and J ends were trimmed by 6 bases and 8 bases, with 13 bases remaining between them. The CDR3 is CSAALGEGYTF. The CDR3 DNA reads TGCAGTGCCGCGTTAGGGGAAGGCTACACCTTC.

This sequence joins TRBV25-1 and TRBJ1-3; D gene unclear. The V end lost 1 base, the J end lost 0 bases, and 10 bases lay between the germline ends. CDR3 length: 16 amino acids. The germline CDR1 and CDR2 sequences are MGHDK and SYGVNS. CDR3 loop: CASSESIPGSGNTIYF. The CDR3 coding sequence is TGTGCCAGCAGTGAATCGATCCCGGGCTCTGGAAACACCATATATTTT. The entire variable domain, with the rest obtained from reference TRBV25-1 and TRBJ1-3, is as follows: EADIYQTPRYLVIGTGKKITLECSQTMGHDKMYWYQQDPGMELHLIHYSYGVNSTEKGDLSSESTVSRIRTEHFPLTLESARPSHTSQYLCASSESIPGSGNTIYFGEGSWLTVV.

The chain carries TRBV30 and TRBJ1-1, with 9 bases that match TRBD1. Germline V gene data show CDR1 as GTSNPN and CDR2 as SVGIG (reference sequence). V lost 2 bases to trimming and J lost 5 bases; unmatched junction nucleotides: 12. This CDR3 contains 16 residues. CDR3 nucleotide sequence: TGTGCCTGGAGTCCACGGACAGGGGTAGGATTTACTGAAGCTTTCTTT. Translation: CAWSPRTGVGFTEAFF.

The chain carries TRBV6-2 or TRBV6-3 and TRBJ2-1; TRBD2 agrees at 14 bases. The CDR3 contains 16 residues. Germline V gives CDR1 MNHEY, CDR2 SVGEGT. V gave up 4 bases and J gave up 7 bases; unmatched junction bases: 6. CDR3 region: CASSSPGLAGVNEQFF. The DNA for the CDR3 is TGTGCCAGCAGTTCGCCGGGACTAGCGGGAGTGAATGAGCAGTTCTTC.